A single T cell receptor (beta chain) is shown here with its context. Its antigen is not identified. A read error may account for a junction end that differs from germline. RNA transcripts provided the source from which TCR beta CDR3 regions were amplified. During a first-round RT-PCR of the TCR CDR3, the HTBI primer set was used. MiXCR, applied by TCRdb to the multiplex PCR reads, yields one record per CDR3 protein. The table has around 720,000 distinct CDR3 sequences, 35% seen once; the top ten hold around 31%. Absent ophthalmopathy progression within 18 months defined stable Graves' hyperthyroidism. Patients aged 18 to 65 had newly diagnosed hyperthyroidism of under 2 months' duration. Patients with uncontrolled infections, other autoimmune diseases, pregnancy or lactation were excluded. The CDR3 spans 15 residues. CDR1 SGHAT and CDR2 FQNNGV come from the germline V gene. This record comes from a study of T cells in Graves' hyperthyroidism and ophthalmopathy.

Study results and limitations: Most thyroid clonotypes expanded above 0.001 were also detected in blood.

This TCR derives from a woman between 40 and 55 years old with Graves' hyperthyroidism. The gene calls are TRBV11-2 and TRBJ2-7; 9 bases map to TRBD2. Sequencing used blood. In nucleotides, the CDR3 is TGTACCAGCAGCCTACTTAGCGGGGGCACCTACGAGCAGTACTTC. This gives the protein CTSSLLSGGTYEQYF.